The clone carrying this T cell receptor (beta chain) showed up just once. The antigen is not known. Any history of autoimmune disease or systemic immunosuppression disqualified patients. Germline V CDR1 and CDR2: SGHTA, FQGNSA. The CDR3 has 12 amino acids. Trimming removed 3 bases from V and 6 bases from J, with 9 bases in between. Data came from immunoSEQ multiplex PCR; TCRdb stores just in-frame clones and leaves some out. The data show 75,000 to 100,000 clones, about four fifths seen once. The data were obtained in a study of OX40 agonist ivuxolimab in advanced cancers. Study-level findings and limits: At 0.1 to 3.0 mg/kg and by week 6, clonal expansion occurred in CD4+ and CD8+ blood T cells. Averaged across samples, CD8+ T cells carried more expanded clones than CD4+ did.

This sequence joins TRBV7-2 and TRBJ2-7; D remains unclear. This TCR came from an adult with an advanced solid tumor such as melanoma, head and neck, liver or kidney cancer. The sample was CD4+ or CD8+ T cells sorted from blood, taken in a trial of the OX40 agonist ivuxolimab. CDR3 nucleotides: TGTGCCAGCAGCTTGGGCGGCAGCGAGCAGTACTTC. Translating gives CASSLGGSEQYF.